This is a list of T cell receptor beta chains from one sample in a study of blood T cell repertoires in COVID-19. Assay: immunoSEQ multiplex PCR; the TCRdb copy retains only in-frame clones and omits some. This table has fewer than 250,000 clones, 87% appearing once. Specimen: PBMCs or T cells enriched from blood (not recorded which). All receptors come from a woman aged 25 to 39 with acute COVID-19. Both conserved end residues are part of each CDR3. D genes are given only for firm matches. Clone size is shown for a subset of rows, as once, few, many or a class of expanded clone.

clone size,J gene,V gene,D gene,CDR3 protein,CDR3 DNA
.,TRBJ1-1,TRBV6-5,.,CASSTGLNTEAFF,TGTGCCAGCAGCACAGGGCTGAACACTGAAGCTTTCTTT
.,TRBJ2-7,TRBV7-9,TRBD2,CASSRVAGVSYEQYF,TGTGCCAGCAGCCGCGTGGCGGGGGTTTCCTACGAGCAGTACTTC
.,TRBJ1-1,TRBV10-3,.,CAISESVSDEAFF,TGTGCCATCAGTGAGTCGGTTAGCGATGAAGCTTTCTTT
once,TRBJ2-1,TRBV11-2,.,CASSLSLNLNEQFF,TGTGCCAGCAGCTTATCTCTAAACTTAAATGAGCAGTTCTTC
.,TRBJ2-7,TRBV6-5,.,CASTEWTEPSYEQYF,TGTGCCAGCACCGAGTGGACAGAACCTTCCTACGAGCAGTACTTC
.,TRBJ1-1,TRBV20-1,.,CSASRGRELNTEAFF,TGCAGTGCTAGTAGAGGGAGGGAGTTGAACACTGAAGCTTTCTTT
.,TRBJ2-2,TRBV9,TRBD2,CASSPIAGTNTGELFF,TGTGCCAGCAGCCCTATAGCGGGGACGAACACCGGGGAGCTGTTTTTT
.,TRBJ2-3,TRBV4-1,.,CASSQDSWDTEYTDTQYF,TGCGCCAGCAGCCAAGATTCATGGGACACAGAATACACAGATACGCAGTATTTT
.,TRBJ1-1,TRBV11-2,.,CASSLDSVPNTEAFF,TGTGCCAGCAGCCTGGACAGTGTACCGAACACTGAAGCTTTCTTT
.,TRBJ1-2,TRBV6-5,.,CASSPTGGADYGYTF,TGTGCCAGTTCCCCCACTGGGGGGGCGGACTATGGCTACACCTTC
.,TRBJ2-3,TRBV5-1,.,CASSLGPLNTDTQYF,TGCGCCAGCAGCTTGGGGCCCCTTAACACAGATACGCAGTATTTT
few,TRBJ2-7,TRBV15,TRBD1,CATNRDRGGGEQYF,TGTGCCACCAATCGGGACAGGGGAGGTGGCGAGCAGTACTTC
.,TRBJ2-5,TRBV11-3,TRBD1,CASSPDRGETQYF,TGTGCCAGCAGCCCCGACAGGGGAGAGACCCAGTACTTC
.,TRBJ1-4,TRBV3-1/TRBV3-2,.,CASSVQAATNEKLFF,TGTGCCAGCAGCGTTCAGGCTGCAACTAATGAAAAACTGTTTTTT
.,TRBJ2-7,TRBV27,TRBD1,CASRDRGIAYEQYF,TGTGCCAGCAGAGACAGGGGGATCGCCTACGAGCAGTACTTC
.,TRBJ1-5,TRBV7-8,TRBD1,CASSLGTGDSNQPQHF,TGTGCCAGCAGCTTAGGGACAGGGGACAGCAATCAGCCCCAGCATTTT
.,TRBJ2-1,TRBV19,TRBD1,CASSRPQYGTGGMNEQFF,TGTGCCAGTAGTAGGCCACAGTACGGGACAGGGGGCATGAATGAGCAGTTCTTC